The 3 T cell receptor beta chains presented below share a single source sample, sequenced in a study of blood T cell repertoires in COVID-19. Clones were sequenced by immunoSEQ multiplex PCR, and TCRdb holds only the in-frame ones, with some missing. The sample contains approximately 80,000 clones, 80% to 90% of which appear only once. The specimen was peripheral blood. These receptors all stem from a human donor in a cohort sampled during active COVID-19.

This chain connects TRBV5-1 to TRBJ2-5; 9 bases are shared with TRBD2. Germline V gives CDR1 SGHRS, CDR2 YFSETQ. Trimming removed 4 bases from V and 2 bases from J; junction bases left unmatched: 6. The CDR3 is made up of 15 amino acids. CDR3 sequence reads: CASSSASGAQETQYF. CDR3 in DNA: TGCGCCAGCAGCAGTGCTAGCGGGGCTCAAGAGACCCAGTACTTC.

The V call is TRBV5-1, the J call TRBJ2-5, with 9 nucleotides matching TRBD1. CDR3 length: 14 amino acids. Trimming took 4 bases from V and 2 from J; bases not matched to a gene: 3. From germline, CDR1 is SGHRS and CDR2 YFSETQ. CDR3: CASSATGGQETQYF. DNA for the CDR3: TGCGCCAGCAGCGCGACAGGGGGACAAGAGACCCAGTACTTC.

In DNA form, the CDR3 reads TGCGCCAGCAGCTCCCAGGCTAGCTCCGATACGCAGTATTTT. Translating it yields CASSSQASSDTQYF. The V and J genes are TRBV5-1 and TRBJ2-3; D possibly corresponds to TRBD2 (5 bases). V was cut by 3 bases and J by 6 bases, with 14 bases left in between. Germline CDR1 reads SGHRS; CDR2 reads YFSETQ. The CDR3 consists of 14 residues. The variable domain in full, completed from reference TRBV5-1 and TRBJ2-3, reads KAGVTQTPRYLIKTRGQQVTLSCSPISGHRSVSWYQQTPGQGLQFLFEYFSETQRNKGNFPGRFSGRQFSNSRSEMNVSTLELGDSALYLCASSSQASSDTQYFGPGTRLTVL.